Given below is one TCR beta chain in context. Its cognate antigen is unknown. The data are from a study of graft-versus-host responses after intestinal transplantation. Study overall: Recipients uniformly received anti-thymocyte globulin induction, followed by tacrolimus and steroids for roughly three years.

After removal of 6 bases from V and 5 bases from J, the junction contained 11 bases not matched to a gene. This CDR3 is 15 amino acids long. Germline lookup yields CDR1 SGHDT and CDR2 YYEEEE. Study-wide findings and caveats: Some GvH clones appeared in ileal mucosa or blood before recipient bone marrow. The presence of high graft-versus-host to host-versus-graft clonal ratios in allografts characterized patients with graft-donor T cell macrochimerism.

Generated by immunoSEQ multiplex PCR, the TCRdb table keeps only in-frame clones and is missing some. The data contain about 120,000 clones, over 85% of them singletons. V usage is TRBV5-6 and J usage is TRBJ2-4; 7 nucleotides agree with TRBD2. This TCR was sampled from a human donor who received an intestinal transplant. Specimen: unstimulated CD4+ T cells sorted from spleen or lymph node cells, collected before intestinal transplant. The DNA for the CDR3 is TGTGCCAGCACCCTCCAGCTAGCGGCACAAAACATTCAGTACTTC. Its protein product is CASTLQLAAQNIQYF. The complete variable domain, with remaining parts taken from reference TRBV5-6 and TRBJ2-4, reads DAGVTQSPTHLIKTRGQQVTLRCSPKSGHDTVSWYQQALGQGPQFIFQYYEEEERQRGNFPDRFSGHQFPNYSSELNVNALLLGDSALYLCASTLQLAAQNIQYFGAGTRLSVL.